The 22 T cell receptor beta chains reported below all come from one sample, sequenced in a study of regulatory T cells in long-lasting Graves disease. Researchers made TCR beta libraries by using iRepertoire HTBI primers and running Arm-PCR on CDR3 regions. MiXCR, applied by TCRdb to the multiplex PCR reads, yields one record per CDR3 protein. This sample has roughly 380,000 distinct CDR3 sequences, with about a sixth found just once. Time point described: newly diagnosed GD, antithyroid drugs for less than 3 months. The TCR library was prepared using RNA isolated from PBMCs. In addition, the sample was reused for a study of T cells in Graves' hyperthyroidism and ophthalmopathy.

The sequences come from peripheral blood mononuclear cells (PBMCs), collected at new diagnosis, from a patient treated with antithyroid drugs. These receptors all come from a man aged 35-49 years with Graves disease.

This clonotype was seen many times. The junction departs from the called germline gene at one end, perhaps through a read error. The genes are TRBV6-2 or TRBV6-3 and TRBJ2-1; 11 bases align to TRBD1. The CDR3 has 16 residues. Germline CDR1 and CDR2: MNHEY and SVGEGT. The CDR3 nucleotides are TGTGCCAGCAGTGACTCCGGGACAGGGGGCTACAATGAGCAGTTCTTC. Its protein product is CASSDSGTGGYNEQFF.

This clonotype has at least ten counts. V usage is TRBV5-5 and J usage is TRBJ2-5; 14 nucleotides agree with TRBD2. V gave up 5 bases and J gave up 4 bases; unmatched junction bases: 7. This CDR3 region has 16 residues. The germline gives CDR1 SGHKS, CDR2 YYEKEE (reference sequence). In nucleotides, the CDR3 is TGTGCCAGCAGTTCCGGACTAGCGGGGGGTAGAGAGACCCAGTACTTC. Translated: CASSSGLAGGRETQYF.

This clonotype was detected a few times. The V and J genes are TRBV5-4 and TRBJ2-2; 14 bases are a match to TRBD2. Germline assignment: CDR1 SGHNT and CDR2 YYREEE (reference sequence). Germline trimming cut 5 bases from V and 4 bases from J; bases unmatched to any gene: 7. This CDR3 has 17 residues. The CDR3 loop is CASSPRLAGGITGELFF. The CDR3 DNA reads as TGTGCCAGCAGTCCCAGACTAGCGGGGGGGATCACCGGGGAGCTGTTTTTT.

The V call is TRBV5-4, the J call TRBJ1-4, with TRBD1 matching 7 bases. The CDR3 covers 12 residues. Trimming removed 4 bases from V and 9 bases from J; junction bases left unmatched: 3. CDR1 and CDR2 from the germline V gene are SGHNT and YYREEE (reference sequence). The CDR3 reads CASSRDSQKLFF. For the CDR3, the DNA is TGTGCCAGCAGCCGGGACAGCCAAAAACTGTTTTTT.

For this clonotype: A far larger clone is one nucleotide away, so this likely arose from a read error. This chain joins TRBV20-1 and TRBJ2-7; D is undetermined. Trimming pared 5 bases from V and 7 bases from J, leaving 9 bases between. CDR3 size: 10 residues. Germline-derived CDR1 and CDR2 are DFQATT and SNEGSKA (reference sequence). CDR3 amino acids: CSALRNEQYF. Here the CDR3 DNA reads TGCAGTGCTCTTAGGAATGAGCAGTACTTC.

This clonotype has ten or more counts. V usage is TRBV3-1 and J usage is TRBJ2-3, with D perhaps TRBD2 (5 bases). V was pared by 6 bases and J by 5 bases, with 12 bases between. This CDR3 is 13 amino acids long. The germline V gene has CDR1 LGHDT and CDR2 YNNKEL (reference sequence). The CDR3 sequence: CASSLYGVDTQYF. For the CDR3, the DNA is TGTGCCAGCAGTTTATACGGGGTAGATACGCAGTATTTT.

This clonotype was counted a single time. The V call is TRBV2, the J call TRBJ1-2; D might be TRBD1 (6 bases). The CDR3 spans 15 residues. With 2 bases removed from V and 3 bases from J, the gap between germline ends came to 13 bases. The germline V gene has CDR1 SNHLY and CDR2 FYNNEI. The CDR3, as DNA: TGTGCCAGCAGTGAATTCGGGACAATTGACTATGGCTACACCTTC. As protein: CASSEFGTIDYGYTF. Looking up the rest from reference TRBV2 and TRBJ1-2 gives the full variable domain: EPEVTQTPSHQVTQMGQEVILRCVPISNHLYFYWYRQILGQKVEFLVSFYNNEISEKSEIFDDQFSVERPDGSNFTLKIRSTKLEDSAMYFCASSEFGTIDYGYTFGSGTRLTVV.

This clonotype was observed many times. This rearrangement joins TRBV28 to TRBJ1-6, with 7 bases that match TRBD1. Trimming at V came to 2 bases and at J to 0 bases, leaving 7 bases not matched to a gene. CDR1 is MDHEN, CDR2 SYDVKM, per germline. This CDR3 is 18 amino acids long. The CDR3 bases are TGTGCCAGCAGTTTACCGACAGGGCACAGCTCCTATAATTCACCCCTCCACTTT. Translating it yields CASSLPTGHSSYNSPLHF.

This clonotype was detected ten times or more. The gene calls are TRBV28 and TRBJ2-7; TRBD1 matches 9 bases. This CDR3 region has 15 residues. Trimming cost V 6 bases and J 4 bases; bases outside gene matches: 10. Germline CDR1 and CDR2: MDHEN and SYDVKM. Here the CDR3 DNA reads TGTGCCAGCAGGGAGGTTGGGACAGGGCCGTACGAGCAGTACTTC. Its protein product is CASREVGTGPYEQYF.

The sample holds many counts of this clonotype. The CDR3: CASSFGRLGQGAHQPQHF. In DNA, the CDR3 is TGTGCCAGCAGTTTTGGAAGGTTGGGACAGGGGGCTCACCAGCCCCAGCATTTT. The chain links TRBV28 to TRBJ1-5; 12 bases are shared with TRBD1. CDR3 length equals 18 residues. Germline values: CDR1 MDHEN, CDR2 SYDVKM. After removal of 3 bases from V and 7 bases from J, the junction contained 13 bases not matched to a gene.

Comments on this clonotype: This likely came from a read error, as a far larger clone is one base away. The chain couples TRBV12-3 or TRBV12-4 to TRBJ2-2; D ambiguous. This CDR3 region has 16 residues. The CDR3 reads CASSLDRPDHSWELFF. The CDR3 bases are TGTGCCAGCAGCTTAGATCGGCCCGACCACTCGTGGGAGCTGTTTTTT.

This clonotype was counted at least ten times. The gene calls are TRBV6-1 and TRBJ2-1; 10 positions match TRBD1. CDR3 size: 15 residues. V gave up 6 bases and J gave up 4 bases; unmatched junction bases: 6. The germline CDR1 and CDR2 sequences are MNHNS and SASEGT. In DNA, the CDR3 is TGTGCCAGCAGGGGATCGGGACAGGGGTACAATGAGCAGTTCTTC. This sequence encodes CASRGSGQGYNEQFF.

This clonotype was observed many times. CDR3: CASSLLVQGRGYTF. The CDR3 nucleotides read TGTGCCAGCAGTTTACTCGTTCAAGGACGGGGCTACACCTTC. The chain recombines TRBV28 with TRBJ1-2; the D is unclear. Trimming cost V 2 bases and J 8 bases, with 15 bases left between them. Per germline, CDR1 MDHEN and CDR2 SYDVKM. The CDR3 covers 14 residues.

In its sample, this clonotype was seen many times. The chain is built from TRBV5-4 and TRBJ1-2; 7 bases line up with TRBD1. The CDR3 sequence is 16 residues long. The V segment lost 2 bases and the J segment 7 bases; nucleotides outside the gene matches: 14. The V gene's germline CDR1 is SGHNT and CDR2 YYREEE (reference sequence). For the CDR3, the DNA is TGTGCCAGCAGCTTCTCCGAGACAGGGACTTTCGGTGGCTACACCTTC. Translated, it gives CASSFSETGTFGGYTF.

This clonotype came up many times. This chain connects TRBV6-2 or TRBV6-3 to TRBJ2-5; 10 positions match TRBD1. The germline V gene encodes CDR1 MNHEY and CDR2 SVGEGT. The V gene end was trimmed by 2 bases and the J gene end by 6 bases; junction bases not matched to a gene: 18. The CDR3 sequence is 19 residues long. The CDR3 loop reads CASSYPIYRQGARLKTQYF. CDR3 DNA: TGTGCCAGCAGTTACCCGATCTACCGACAGGGGGCTAGGTTGAAGACCCAGTACTTC.

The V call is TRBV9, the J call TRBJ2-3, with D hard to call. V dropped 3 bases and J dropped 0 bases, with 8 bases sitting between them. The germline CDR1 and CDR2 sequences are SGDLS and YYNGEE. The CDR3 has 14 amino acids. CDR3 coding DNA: TGTGCCAGCAGCGCCGGCACGAGCACAGATACGCAGTATTTT. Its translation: CASSAGTSTDTQYF.

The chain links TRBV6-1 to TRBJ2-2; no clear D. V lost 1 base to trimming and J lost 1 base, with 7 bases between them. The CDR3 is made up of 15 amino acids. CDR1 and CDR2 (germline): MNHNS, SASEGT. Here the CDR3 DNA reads TGTGCCAGCAGTGAAGAGGCCGGGAACACCGGGGAGCTGTTTTTT. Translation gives CASSEEAGNTGELFF.

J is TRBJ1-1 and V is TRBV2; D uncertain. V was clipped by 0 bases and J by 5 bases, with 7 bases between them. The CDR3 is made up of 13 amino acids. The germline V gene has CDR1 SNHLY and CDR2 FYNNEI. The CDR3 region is CASSEATNTEAFF. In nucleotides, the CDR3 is TGTGCCAGCAGTGAAGCCACCAATACTGAAGCTTTCTTT.

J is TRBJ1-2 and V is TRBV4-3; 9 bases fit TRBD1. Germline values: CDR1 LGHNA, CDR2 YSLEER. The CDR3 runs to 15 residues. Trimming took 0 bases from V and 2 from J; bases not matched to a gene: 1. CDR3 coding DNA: TGCGCCAGCAGCCAAGATACAGGGGGCAACTATGGCTACACCTTC. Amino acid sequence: CASSQDTGGNYGYTF.

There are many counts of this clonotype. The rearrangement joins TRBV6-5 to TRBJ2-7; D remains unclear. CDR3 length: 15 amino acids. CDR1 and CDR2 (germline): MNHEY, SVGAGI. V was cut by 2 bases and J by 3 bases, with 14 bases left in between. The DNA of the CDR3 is TGTGCCAGCAGTTACAGGGATCCGTGGGGCTACGAGCAGTACTTC. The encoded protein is CASSYRDPWGYEQYF.

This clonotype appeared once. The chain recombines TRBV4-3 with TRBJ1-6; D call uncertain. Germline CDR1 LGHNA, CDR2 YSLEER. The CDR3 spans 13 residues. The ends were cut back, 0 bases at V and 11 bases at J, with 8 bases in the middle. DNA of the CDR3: TGCGCCAGCAGCCAAGAGGATTTTGCACCCCTCCACTTT. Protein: CASSQEDFAPLHF.

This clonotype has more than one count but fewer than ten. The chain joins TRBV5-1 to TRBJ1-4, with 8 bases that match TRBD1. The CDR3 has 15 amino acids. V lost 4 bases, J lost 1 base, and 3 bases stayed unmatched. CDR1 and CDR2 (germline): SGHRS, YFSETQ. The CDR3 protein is CASSTGQGTNEKLFF. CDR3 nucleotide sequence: TGCGCCAGCAGCACCGGACAGGGAACTAATGAAAAACTGTTTTTT.